A selection of T cell receptor beta chains follows, all from one sample in a study of shared clonotypes between healthy human individuals. Produced via immunoSEQ multiplex PCR; TCRdb's table is partial and in-frame only. The sample includes roughly 2,300,000 clones, around 92% of them seen just once. The specimen was naive CD4+ T cells from PBMCs. The receptors derive from a man aged 18 to 30 in good health. Some clones in this sample may be carry-over from other donors' samples. The CDR3 runs from the conserved cysteine through the conserved F or W. A D gene is named only where the DNA matches it firmly. Only some rows state a clone size, as once, few, many or a class for expanded clones.

clone_size j_call v_call d_call cdr3_nt cdr3_aa
once TRBJ1-2 TRBV6-1 - TGTGCCAGCAGTGAAGCGGCAGGTGCGGCCTATGGCTACACCTTC CASSEAAGAAYGYTF
- TRBJ2-6 TRBV27 - TGTGCCAGCAGTTTATTACAGGCCCCCCTCTCTGGGGCCAACGTCCTGACTTTC CASSLLQAPLSGANVLTF
- TRBJ2-7 TRBV28 - TGTGCCAGCAGTTTTCTCGGGAGTTCAACCTACGAGCAGTACTTC CASSFLGSSTYEQYF
- TRBJ1-5 TRBV19 - TGTGCCAGTAGTACCCGGACCGATAGCAATCAGCCCCAGCATTTT CASSTRTDSNQPQHF
- TRBJ1-3 TRBV7-2 TRBD1 TGTGCCAGCAGCTCTGCTATACAGGGGAGTGGAAACACCATATATTTT CASSSAIQGSGNTIYF
- TRBJ2-5 TRBV7-3 TRBD1 TGTGCCAGCAGCCAGGACAGGATCCAAGAGACCCAGTACTTC CASSQDRIQETQYF
- TRBJ1-1 TRBV6-5 - TGTGCCAGCAGTTACCCCGGCGGGAACACTGAAGCTTTCTTT CASSYPGGNTEAFF
- TRBJ2-3 TRBV7-9 TRBD2 TGTGCCAGCACCCGGGGCAGCGGGAGACTCACAGATACGCAGTATTTT CASTRGSGRLTDTQYF
- TRBJ2-5 TRBV5-1 TRBD1 TGCGCCAGCAGCACCGAGGGGACAGCAATTCAAGAGACCCAGTACTTC CASSTEGTAIQETQYF
- TRBJ2-7 TRBV7-8 TRBD2 TGTGCCAGCAGCTTGAGGGCGGGAGCATTCTACGAGCAGTACTTC CASSLRAGAFYEQYF
- TRBJ2-1 TRBV29-1 - TGCAGCGTTGATTACAGAGCCTACAATGAGCAGTTCTTC CSVDYRAYNEQFF
- TRBJ2-3 TRBV18 TRBD1 TGTGCCAGCTCACCGGACAGGGGGCCGGGGTCAGATACGCAGTATTTT CASSPDRGPGSDTQYF
- TRBJ2-5 TRBV20-1 TRBD1 TGCAGTGCCAGGACAGGAGAGACCCAGTACTTC CSARTGETQYF
- TRBJ1-5 TRBV19 TRBD1 TGTGCCAGTAGTATAAGGACAGGGGTCTTCGGGCCCCAGCATTTT CASSIRTGVFGPQHF
- TRBJ1-4 TRBV28 - TGTGCCAGCAGTGGCATTAATGAAAAACTGTTTTTT CASSGINEKLFF
- TRBJ2-5 TRBV11-2 TRBD2 TGTGCCAGCAGCTTGGGACTAGCGGGAGAAGAGACCCAGTACTTC CASSLGLAGEETQYF
- TRBJ1-2 TRBV11-2 - TGTGCCAGCAGCCAAAAGCCCGATAACTATGGCTACACCTTC CASSQKPDNYGYTF
- TRBJ2-3 TRBV2 - TGTGCCAGCATGGGGGCCGCAGATACGCAGTATTTT CASMGAADTQYF
- TRBJ2-5 TRBV5-1 - TGCGCCAGCAGCATCGAAGTCCCCTCAGAGACCCAGTACTTC CASSIEVPSETQYF
- TRBJ1-3 TRBV9 - TGTGCCAGCAGCGTAGAGGGGGTCTCTGGAAACACCATATATTTT CASSVEGVSGNTIYF
- TRBJ2-7 TRBV7-2 TRBD2 TGTGCCAGCAGCCGGACTGGGAGGGCCCACGAGCAGTACTTC CASSRTGRAHEQYF
- TRBJ2-2 TRBV7-6 - TGTGCCAGCAGCGCTACCCTATTGGGACCGAACACCGGGGAGCTGTTTTTT CASSATLLGPNTGELFF
- TRBJ2-3 TRBV28 - TGTGCCAGCAGTTTATTCGGTCCGGCTAGCAGCACAGATACGCAGTATTTT CASSLFGPASSTDTQYF
once TRBJ2-2 TRBV5-1 - TGCGCCAGCGCGATTACTCTGAACACCGGGGAGCTGTTTTTT CASAITLNTGELFF
- TRBJ2-7 TRBV5-4 TRBD2 TGTGCCAGCAGCTTGGGGCTAGCGGGGCTACGCGAGCAGTACTTC CASSLGLAGLREQYF
once TRBJ2-4 TRBV28 - TGTGCCAGCAGTTTATCGGGGACCTCCAAAAACATTCAGTACTTC CASSLSGTSKNIQYF
- TRBJ2-7 TRBV7-2 TRBD2 TGTGCCAGCAGCTTAGGGGGGGCTAGCGGGGCCTCCTACGAGCAGTACTTC CASSLGGASGASYEQYF
- TRBJ2-7 TRBV4-2 TRBD1 TGTGCCAGCAGCCTAGGGACAGGGGGCCCCTACGAGCAGTACTTC CASSLGTGGPYEQYF
- TRBJ2-7 TRBV28 - TGTGCCAGCAGTTCACCCCAACCACAGAAGACCGTCTACGAGCAGTACTTC CASSSPQPQKTVYEQYF
- TRBJ2-1 TRBV7-2 - TGTGCCAGCAGCCGAGCCGGGACCCTCGATTACAATGAGCAGTTCTTC CASSRAGTLDYNEQFF
- TRBJ2-5 TRBV28 - TGTGCCAGCAGCCCTCAGGGGGGGAGGGCCTCGGAGACCCAGTACTTC CASSPQGGRASETQYF
- TRBJ2-3 TRBV27 - TGTGCCAGCAGTTTATTGCCAGGGACGACAGATACGCAGTATTTT CASSLLPGTTDTQYF
- TRBJ2-1 TRBV4-3 - TGCGCCAGCAGCCAAGAGGGGAGTGAGCAGTTCTTC CASSQEGSEQFF
- TRBJ2-5 TRBV7-2 - TGTGCCAGCAGCTCCTCCGGGGTACAAGAGACCCAGTACTTC CASSSSGVQETQYF
- TRBJ2-3 TRBV11-3 - TGTGCCAGCAGCTTATTCGCGGGAAGCACAGATACGCAGTATTTT CASSLFAGSTDTQYF
- TRBJ2-2 TRBV7-9 TRBD2 TGTGCCAGCAGCTTGGAGGGTAGCGGGAGGGCCTGGGGCGGGGAGCTGTTTTTT CASSLEGSGRAWGGELFF
- TRBJ1-4 TRBV28 - TGTGCCAGCAGCATACCGGGGTATGCTAATGAAAAACTGTTTTTT CASSIPGYANEKLFF
- TRBJ1-2 TRBV28 - TGTGCCAGCAGAAGTAGCTATGGCTACACCTTC CASRSSYGYTF
- TRBJ1-1 TRBV5-1 - TGCGCCAGCAGCTCGGGACTGGGGGGGCCTGAAGCTTTCTTT CASSSGLGGPEAFF
- TRBJ1-1 TRBV6-5 - TGTGCCAGCAGAGGGGTAACTGAAGCTTTCTTT CASRGVTEAFF
- TRBJ1-5 TRBV28 - TGTGCCAGCACCATTCTCGGATCCGGAGGGTATCAGCCCCAGCATTTT CASTILGSGGYQPQHF
- TRBJ2-2 TRBV11-2 - TGTGCCAGCAGCAACACCAAAGGGATAAGCGGCGCAGGGGAGCTGTTTTTT CASSNTKGISGAGELFF
- TRBJ2-3 TRBV30 TRBD2 TGTGCCTGGGGAGTCCTAGCGGGAGCAGATACGCAGTATTTT CAWGVLAGADTQYF
- TRBJ1-5 TRBV5-5 - TGTGCCAGCAGCTTGAGTGGGACGATCAATCAGCCCCAGCATTTT CASSLSGTINQPQHF
- TRBJ2-7 TRBV7-2 - TGTGCCAGCAGCTTAGGTTTGTCACCCTACGAGCAGTACTTC CASSLGLSPYEQYF